Below are 15 T cell receptor beta chains sequenced from a single sample in a study of glioma-infiltrating T cells. The iRepertoire nested amplicon-rescue multiplex PCR amplified TCR alpha and beta CDR3s from RNA. Via MiXCR, TCRdb re-called the multiplex PCR reads, giving one row per CDR3 protein. Here the sample spans about 400,000 distinct CDR3 sequences, approximately 42% being singletons. What was sequenced was glioma tissue, nonneoplastic brain tissue, or PBMCs (not recorded which). The receptors derive from a human donor with low-grade glioma or glioblastoma, undergoing nonglioma brain surgery, or in good health (not recorded which).

Points on this clonotype: Given a much more abundant clone one base away, this may be a read error. Because it lacks the conserved phenylalanine or tryptophan at the end, this CDR3 is likely a read error. The rearrangement uses TRBV6-1 and TRBJ2-1, with D tentatively TRBD2 (6 bases). There are 14 residues in the CDR3. Deletions cut 4 bases from V and 2 bases from J, with 9 bases between. Germline CDR1 is MNHNS and CDR2 is SASEGT. The CDR3: CASSARLAYNEQFL. The CDR3 nucleotides read TGTGCCAGCAGTGCCCGACTAGCCTACAATGAGCAGTTCCTC.

This CDR3 is CSVETISSYNEQFF. CDR3 coding DNA: TGCAGCGTTGAGACCATTAGCTCCTACAATGAGCAGTTCTTC. The chain couples TRBV29-1 to TRBJ2-1; D is unclear. Trimming removed 3 bases at V and 0 bases at J, with 9 bases between. The CDR3 totals 14 residues. Germline assignment: CDR1 SQVTM and CDR2 ANQGSEA.

The rearrangement uses TRBV5-1 and TRBJ2-5; D unclear. V was shortened by 0 bases and J by 12 bases, with 15 bases between the two germline ends. The germline V gene encodes CDR1 SGHRS and CDR2 YFSETQ. The CDR3 contains 13 residues. The CDR3 protein is CASSLGLNAGKYF. The CDR3 coding sequence is TGCGCCAGCAGCTTGGGTCTCAACGCCGGCAAGTACTTC.

This clonotype appeared many times. This chain uses TRBV20-1 with TRBJ1-3, with a tentative D call TRBD1 (5 bases). The CDR3 has 14 residues. Germline V CDR1 and CDR2: DFQATT, SNEGSKA (reference sequence). The V gene lost 3 bases and the J gene lost 3 bases, with 12 bases spanning the gap. CDR3 DNA sequence: TGCAGTGCTAGGAGGGGCCAGGTTGGAAACACCATATATTTT. This codes for CSARRGQVGNTIYF.

Note on this clonotype: Just one base apart from a much larger clone, this may be a read error. Because it lacks the conserved phenylalanine or tryptophan at the end, this CDR3 is likely a read error. The chain uses TRBV20-1 and TRBJ2-1; D is tentatively TRBD1 or TRBD2 (5 bases each). This CDR3 is 12 amino acids long. Germline V gene lookup returns CDR1 DFQATT and CDR2 SNEGSKA (reference sequence). Trimming cost V 7 bases and J 5 bases, with 12 bases left between them. In DNA, the CDR3 is TGCAGTGGGGACGGGACCAACAATGAGCAGTTCCTC. Its translation is CSGDGTNNEQFL.

The chain carries TRBV4-1 and TRBJ2-1; a possible D gene is TRBD1 (5 bases). Trimming stripped 2 bases from V and 7 bases from J, with 12 bases between. The CDR3 consists of 14 residues. CDR1 is MGHRA, CDR2 YSYEKL, per germline. The DNA of the CDR3 is TGCGCCAGCAGCCAATGGGGCAGGGTAAATGAGCAGTTCTTC. Translation: CASSQWGRVNEQFF.

The genes are TRBV19 and TRBJ1-5, with 10 positions matching TRBD1. J gave up 4 bases and V 7 bases, and 4 bases lay outside the gene matches. The CDR3 covers 14 residues. Germline CDR1 reads LNHDA; CDR2 reads SQIVND (reference sequence). CDR3 amino acids: CASTPGQGNQPQHF. CDR3 sequence (DNA): TGTGCCAGTACCCCGGGACAGGGGAATCAGCCCCAGCATTTT.

Details on this clonotype: Germline and junction disagree at one end, which may indicate a read error. The chain combines TRBV6-1 with TRBJ1-2; maybe TRBD1 (6 bases). CDR1 MNHNS and CDR2 SASEGT come from the germline V gene. The CDR3 has 13 amino acids. The DNA for the CDR3 is TGTGCCATCAGTCTTAGGACAGACGATGGCTACACCTTC. Translated, it gives CAISLRTDDGYTF.

A note on this clonotype: One end of the junction is discordant with germline, which a read error may explain. Here the CDR3 DNA reads TGCGCCAGCAGCCAATTCCCGGGACAGGTAACCACTGAAGCTTTCTTT. Its protein is CASSQFPGQVTTEAFF. The gene calls are TRBV7-2 and TRBJ1-1, with 8 bases matching TRBD1. This CDR3 contains 16 residues. Germline V gene sequence: CDR1 SGHTA, CDR2 FQGNSA.

In regard to this clonotype: A much larger clone differs from this one at a single base, so this may be a read error. Written as DNA, the CDR3 is TGTGCCAGCAGTCACACGGGGCGTAACGGCTACACCTTC. Protein sequence: CASSHTGRNGYTF. The V call is TRBV6-5, the J call TRBJ1-2; TRBD1 might be the D (5 bases). CDR1 is MNHEY, CDR2 SVGAGI, per germline. Trimming took 5 bases from V and 8 from J, leaving 15 bases between them. The CDR3 is 13 amino acids.

The chain is built from TRBV20-1 and TRBJ2-5; 9 bases agree with TRBD2. Germline V gene lookup returns CDR1 DFQATT and CDR2 SNEGSKA (reference sequence). CDR3 length: 15 residues. V was pared by 4 bases and J by 1 base, with 7 bases of the junction left unmatched. CDR3 nucleotides: TGCAGTGCTACCTCGGGGCGGGAGGGCCAAGAGACCCAGTACTTC. It specifies CSATSGREGQETQYF.

This clonotype turned up a few times. The chain recombines TRBV14 with TRBJ2-7, with D unclear. This CDR3 contains 12 residues. V was clipped by 3 bases and J by 3 bases, with 6 bases between them. Germline V gene data show CDR1 as SGHDN and CDR2 as FVKESK. In DNA form, the CDR3 reads TGTGCCAGCAGCCACGCGCACTACGAGCAGTACTTC. This sequence encodes CASSHAHYEQYF.

The V call is TRBV7-9, the J call TRBJ2-7; D gene uncertain. Trimming left V 4 bases short and J 2 bases short, with 9 bases between. The CDR3 has 13 residues. Germline loops: CDR1 SEHNR, CDR2 FQNEAQ (reference sequence). The CDR3 region is CASSSPRAYEQYF. The DNA of the CDR3 is TGTGCCAGCAGCTCCCCCCGGGCCTACGAGCAGTACTTC. The full variable domain, with the rest looked up from reference TRBV7-9 and TRBJ2-7, is DTGVSQNPRHKITKRGQNVTFRCDPISEHNRLYWYRQTLGQGPEFLTYFQNEAQLEKSRLLSDRFSAERPKGSFSTLEIQRTEQGDSAMYLCASSSPRAYEQYFGPGTRLTVT.

The chain employs TRBV7-3 and TRBJ2-1; 14 bases line up with TRBD2. V lost 4 bases and J lost 10; bases outside the gene matches: 12. CDR3 length equals 17 residues. The germline V gene encodes CDR1 SGHTA and CDR2 FQGTGA. The CDR3 coding sequence is TGTGCCAGCAGCTCGTCTCCGGGACTAGCGGGAGTAGAAGAGCAGTTCTTC. Protein: CASSSSPGLAGVEEQFF.

The chain links TRBV7-2 to TRBJ2-5; a weak D match, TRBD2 (6 bases). Germline V gene lookup returns CDR1 SGHTA and CDR2 FQGNSA. This CDR3 has 16 residues. Trimming took 5 bases from V and 5 from J, leaving 21 bases between them. CDR3 region: CASSRLVVRSGETQYF. The CDR3 DNA follows: TGTGCCAGCAGCCGCTTGGTAGTTCGGAGCGGGGAGACCCAGTACTTC.